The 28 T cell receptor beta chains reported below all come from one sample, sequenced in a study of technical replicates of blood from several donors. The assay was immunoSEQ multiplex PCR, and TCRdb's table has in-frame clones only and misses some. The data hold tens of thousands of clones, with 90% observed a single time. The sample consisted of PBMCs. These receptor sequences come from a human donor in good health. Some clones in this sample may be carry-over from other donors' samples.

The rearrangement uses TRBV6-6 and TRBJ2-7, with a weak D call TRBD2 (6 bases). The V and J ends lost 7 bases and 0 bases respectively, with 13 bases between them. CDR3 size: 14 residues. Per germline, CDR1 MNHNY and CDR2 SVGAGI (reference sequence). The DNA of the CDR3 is TGTGCCAGCAAAGAACGGGAGTCCTCCTACGAGCAGTACTTC. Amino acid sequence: CASKERESSYEQYF.

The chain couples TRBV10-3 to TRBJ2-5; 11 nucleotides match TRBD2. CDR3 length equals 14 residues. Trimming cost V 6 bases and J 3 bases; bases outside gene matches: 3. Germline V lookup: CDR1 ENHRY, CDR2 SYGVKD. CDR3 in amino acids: CAIRMGLAEETQYF. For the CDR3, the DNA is TGTGCCATCAGAATGGGACTAGCGGAAGAGACCCAGTACTTC.

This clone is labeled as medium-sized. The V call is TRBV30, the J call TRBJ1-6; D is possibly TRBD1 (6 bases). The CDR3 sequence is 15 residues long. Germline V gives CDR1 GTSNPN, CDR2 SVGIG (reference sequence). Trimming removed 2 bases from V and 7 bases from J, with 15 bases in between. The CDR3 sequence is CAWSPPGAENSPLHF. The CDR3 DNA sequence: TGTGCCTGGAGTCCCCCAGGGGCGGAGAATTCACCCCTCCACTTT.

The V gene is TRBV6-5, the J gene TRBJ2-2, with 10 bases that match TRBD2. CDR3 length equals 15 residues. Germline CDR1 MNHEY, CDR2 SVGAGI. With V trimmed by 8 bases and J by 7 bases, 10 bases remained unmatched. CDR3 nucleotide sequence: TGTGCCAGCCTGGGGGTAGCGGGGGGATTCGGGGAGCTGTTTTTT. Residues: CASLGVAGGFGELFF.

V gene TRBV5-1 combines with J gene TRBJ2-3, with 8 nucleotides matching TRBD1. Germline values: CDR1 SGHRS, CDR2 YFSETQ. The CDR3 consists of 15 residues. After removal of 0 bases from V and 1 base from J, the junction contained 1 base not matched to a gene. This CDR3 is CASSLGDRRTDTQYF. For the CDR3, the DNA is TGCGCCAGCAGCTTGGGGGACAGGCGCACAGATACGCAGTATTTT.

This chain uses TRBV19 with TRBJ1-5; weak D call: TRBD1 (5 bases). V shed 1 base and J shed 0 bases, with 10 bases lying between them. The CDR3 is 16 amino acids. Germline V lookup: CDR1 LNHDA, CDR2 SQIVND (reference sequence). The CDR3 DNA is TGTGCCAGTAGTATAGGACAGACCTATAGCAATCAGCCCCAGCATTTT. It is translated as CASSIGQTYSNQPQHF.

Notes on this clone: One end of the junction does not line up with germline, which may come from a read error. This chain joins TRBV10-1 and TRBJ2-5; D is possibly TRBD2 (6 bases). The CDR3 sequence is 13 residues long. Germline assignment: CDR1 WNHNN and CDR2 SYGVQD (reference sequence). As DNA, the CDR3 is TGCGCCACCAGTCGGGAGAACCAAGAGACCCAGTACTTC. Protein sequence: CATSRENQETQYF.

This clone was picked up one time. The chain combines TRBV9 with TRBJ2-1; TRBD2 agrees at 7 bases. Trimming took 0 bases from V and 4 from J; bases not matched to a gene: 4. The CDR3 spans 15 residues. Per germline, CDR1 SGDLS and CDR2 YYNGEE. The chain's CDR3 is CASSVGLAAYNEQFF. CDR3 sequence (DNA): TGTGCCAGCAGCGTAGGACTAGCTGCGTACAATGAGCAGTTCTTC.

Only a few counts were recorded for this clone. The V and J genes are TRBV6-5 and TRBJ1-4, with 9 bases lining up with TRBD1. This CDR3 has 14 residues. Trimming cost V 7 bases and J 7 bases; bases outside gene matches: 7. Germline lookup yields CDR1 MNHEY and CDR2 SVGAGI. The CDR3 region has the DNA TGTGCCAGCAACATTCGACAGGGGGGTGAAAAACTGTTTTTT. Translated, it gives CASNIRQGGEKLFF.

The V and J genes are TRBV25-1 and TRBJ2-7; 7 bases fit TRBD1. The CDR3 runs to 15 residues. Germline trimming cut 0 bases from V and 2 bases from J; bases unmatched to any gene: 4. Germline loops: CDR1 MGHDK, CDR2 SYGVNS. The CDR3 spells CASSEYNRGTYEQYF. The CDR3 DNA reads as TGTGCCAGCAGTGAATACAACAGGGGCACCTACGAGCAGTACTTC.

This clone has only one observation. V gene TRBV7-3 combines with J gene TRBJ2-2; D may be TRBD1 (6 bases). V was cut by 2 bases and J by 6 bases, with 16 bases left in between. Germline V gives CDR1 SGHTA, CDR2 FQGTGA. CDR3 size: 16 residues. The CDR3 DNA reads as TGTGCCAGCAGCTTAGGGTCTAGGGGGACCGCCGGGGAGCTGTTTTTT. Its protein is CASSLGSRGTAGELFF. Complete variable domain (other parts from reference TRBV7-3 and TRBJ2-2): GAGVSQTPSNKVTEKGKYVELRCDPISGHTALYWYRQSLGQGPEFLIYFQGTGAADDSGLPNDRFFAVRPEGSVSTLKIQRTERGDSAVYLCASSLGSRGTAGELFFGEGSRLTVL.

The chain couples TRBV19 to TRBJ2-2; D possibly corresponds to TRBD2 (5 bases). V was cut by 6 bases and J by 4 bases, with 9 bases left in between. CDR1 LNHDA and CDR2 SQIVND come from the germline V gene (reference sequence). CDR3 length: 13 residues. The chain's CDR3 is CASSWRVTGELFF. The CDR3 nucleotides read TGTGCCAGTAGCTGGCGGGTCACCGGGGAGCTGTTTTTT.

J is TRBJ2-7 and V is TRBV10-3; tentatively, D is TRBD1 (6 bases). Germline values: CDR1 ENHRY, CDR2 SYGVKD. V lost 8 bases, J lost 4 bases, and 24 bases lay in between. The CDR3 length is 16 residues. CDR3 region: CAIPPPQQRGMYEQYF. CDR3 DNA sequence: TGTGCCATCCCTCCTCCCCAGCAGAGGGGGATGTACGAGCAGTACTTC.

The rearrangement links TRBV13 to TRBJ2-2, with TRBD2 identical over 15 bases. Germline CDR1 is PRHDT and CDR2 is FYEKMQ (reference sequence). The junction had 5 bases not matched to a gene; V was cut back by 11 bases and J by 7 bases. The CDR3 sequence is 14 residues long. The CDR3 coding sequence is TGTGCCTGCCGGACTAGCGGGAGGGGCGGGGAGCTGTTTTTT. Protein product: CACRTSGRGGELFF.

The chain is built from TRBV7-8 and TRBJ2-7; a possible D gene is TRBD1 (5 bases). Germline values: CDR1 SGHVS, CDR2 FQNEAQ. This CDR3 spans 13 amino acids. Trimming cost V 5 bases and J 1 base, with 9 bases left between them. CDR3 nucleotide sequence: TGTGCCAGCAGCCCCAGGGTGTCCTACGAGCAGTACTTC. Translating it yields CASSPRVSYEQYF.

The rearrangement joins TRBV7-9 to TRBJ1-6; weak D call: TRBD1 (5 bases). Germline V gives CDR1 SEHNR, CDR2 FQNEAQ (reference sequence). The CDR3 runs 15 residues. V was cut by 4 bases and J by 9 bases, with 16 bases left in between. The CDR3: CASSSERGLGSPLHF. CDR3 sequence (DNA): TGTGCCAGCAGCTCGGAAAGGGGCCTCGGTTCACCCCTCCACTTT. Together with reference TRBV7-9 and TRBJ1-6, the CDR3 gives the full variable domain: DTGVSQNPRHKITKRGQNVTFRCDPISEHNRLYWYRQTLGQGPEFLTYFQNEAQLEKSRLLSDRFSAERPKGSFSTLEIQRTEQGDSAMYLCASSSERGLGSPLHFGNGTRLTVT.

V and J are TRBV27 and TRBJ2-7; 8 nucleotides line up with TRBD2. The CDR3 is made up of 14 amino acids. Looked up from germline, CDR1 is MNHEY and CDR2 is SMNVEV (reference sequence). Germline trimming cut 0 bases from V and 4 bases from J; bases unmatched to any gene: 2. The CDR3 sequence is CASSLSSGGYEQYF. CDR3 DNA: TGTGCCAGCAGTTTATCGTCGGGGGGGTACGAGCAGTACTTC.

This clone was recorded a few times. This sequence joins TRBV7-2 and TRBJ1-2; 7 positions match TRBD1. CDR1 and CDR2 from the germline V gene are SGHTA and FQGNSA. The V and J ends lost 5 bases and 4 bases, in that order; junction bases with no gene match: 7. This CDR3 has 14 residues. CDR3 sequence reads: CASSQQGNPYGYTF. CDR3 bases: TGTGCCAGCAGCCAACAGGGGAACCCCTATGGCTACACCTTC. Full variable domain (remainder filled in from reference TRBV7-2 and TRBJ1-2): GAGVSQSPSNKVTEKGKDVELRCDPISGHTALYWYRQSLGQGLEFLIYFQGNSAPDKSGLPSDRFSAERTGGSVSTLTIQRTQQEDSAVYLCASSQQGNPYGYTFGSGTRLTVV.

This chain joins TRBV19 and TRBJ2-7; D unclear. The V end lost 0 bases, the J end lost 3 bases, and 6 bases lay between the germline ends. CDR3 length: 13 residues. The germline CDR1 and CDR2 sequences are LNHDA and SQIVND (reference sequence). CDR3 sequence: CASSIEAGYEQYF. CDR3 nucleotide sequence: TGTGCCAGTAGTATAGAGGCAGGCTACGAGCAGTACTTC.

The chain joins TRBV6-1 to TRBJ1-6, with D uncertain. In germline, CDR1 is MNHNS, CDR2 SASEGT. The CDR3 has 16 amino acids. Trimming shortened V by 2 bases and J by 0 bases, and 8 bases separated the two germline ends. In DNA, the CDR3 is TGTGCCAGCAGTGAAATCGAGGGCTCCTATAATTCACCCCTCCACTTT. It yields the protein CASSEIEGSYNSPLHF.

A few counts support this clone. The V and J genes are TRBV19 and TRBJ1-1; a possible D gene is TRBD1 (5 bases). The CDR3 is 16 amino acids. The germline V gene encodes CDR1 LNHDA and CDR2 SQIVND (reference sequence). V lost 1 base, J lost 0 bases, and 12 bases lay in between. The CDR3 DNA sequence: TGTGCCAGTAGTATAGTATGGCGACAGTTGAACACTGAAGCTTTCTTT. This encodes CASSIVWRQLNTEAFF.

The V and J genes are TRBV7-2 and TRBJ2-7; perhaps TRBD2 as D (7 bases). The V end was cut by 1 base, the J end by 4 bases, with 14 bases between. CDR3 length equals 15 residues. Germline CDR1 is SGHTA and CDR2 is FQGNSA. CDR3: CASSLGPGGGYEQYF. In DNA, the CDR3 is TGTGCCAGCAGCTTAGGTCCGGGGGGCGGTTACGAGCAGTACTTC.

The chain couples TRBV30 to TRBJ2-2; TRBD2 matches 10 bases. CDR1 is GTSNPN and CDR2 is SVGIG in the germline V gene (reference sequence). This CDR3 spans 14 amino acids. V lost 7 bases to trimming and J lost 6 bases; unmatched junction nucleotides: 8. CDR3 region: CASNSGRYAGELFF. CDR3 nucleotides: TGTGCCTCCAATAGCGGGAGGTACGCCGGGGAGCTGTTTTTT.

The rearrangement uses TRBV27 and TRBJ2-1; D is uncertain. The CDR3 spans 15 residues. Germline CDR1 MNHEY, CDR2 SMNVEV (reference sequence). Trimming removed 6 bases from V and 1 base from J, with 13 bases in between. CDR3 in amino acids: CASSRNMRSYNEQFF. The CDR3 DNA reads TGTGCCAGCAGCCGTAACATGAGGTCCTACAATGAGCAGTTCTTC.

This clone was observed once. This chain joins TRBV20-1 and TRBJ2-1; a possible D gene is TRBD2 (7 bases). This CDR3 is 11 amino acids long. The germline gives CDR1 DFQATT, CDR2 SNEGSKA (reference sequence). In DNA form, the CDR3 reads TGCAGCCCTCGGGGGGCACTTGAGCAGTTCTTC. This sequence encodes CSPRGALEQFF.

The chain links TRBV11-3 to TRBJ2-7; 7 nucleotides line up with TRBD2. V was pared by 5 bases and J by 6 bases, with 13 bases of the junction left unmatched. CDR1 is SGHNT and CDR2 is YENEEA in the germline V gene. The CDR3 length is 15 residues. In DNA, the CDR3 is TGTGCCAGCAGCCGGAGCGGGACGGCCCCGAGCGAGCAGTACTTC. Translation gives CASSRSGTAPSEQYF. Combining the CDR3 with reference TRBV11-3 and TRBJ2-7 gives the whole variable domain EAGVVQSPRYKIIEKKQPVAFWCNPISGHNTLYWYLQNLGQGPELLIRYENEEAVDDSQLPKDRFSAERLKGVDSTLKIQPAELGDSAVYLCASSRSGTAPSEQYFGPGTRLTVT.

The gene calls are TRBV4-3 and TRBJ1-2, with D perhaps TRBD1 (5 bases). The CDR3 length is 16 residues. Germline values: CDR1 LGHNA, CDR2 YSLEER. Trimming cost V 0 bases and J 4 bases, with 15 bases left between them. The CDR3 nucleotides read TGCGCCAGCAGCCAAGATCAGCCAGGGTCCGCCTATGGCTACACCTTC. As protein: CASSQDQPGSAYGYTF.

The CDR3 region has the DNA TGTGCCAGCACCCCAGTCCTGGGCATCCACGAGCAGTACTTC. This codes for CASTPVLGIHEQYF. This chain joins TRBV6-6 and TRBJ2-7; D ambiguous. CDR1 and CDR2 from the germline V gene are MNHNY and SVGAGI (reference sequence). The V gene lost 7 bases and the J gene lost 5 bases, with 18 bases spanning the gap. The CDR3 spans 14 residues.